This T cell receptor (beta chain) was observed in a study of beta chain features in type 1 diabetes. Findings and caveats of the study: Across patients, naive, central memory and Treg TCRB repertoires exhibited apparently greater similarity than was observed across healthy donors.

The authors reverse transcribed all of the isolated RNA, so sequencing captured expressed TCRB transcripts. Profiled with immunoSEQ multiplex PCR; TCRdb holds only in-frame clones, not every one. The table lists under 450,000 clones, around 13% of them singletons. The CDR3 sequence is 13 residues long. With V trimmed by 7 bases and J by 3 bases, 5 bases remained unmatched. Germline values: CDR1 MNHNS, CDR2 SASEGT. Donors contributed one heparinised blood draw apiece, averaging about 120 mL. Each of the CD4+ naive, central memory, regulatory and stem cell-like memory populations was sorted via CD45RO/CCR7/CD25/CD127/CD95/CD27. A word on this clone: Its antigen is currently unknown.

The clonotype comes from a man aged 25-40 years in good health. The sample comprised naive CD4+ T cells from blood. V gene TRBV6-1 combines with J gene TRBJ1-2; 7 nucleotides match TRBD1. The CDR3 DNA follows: TGTGCCAGCATGTGGACAGGTCACTATGGCTACACCTTC. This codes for CASMWTGHYGYTF.